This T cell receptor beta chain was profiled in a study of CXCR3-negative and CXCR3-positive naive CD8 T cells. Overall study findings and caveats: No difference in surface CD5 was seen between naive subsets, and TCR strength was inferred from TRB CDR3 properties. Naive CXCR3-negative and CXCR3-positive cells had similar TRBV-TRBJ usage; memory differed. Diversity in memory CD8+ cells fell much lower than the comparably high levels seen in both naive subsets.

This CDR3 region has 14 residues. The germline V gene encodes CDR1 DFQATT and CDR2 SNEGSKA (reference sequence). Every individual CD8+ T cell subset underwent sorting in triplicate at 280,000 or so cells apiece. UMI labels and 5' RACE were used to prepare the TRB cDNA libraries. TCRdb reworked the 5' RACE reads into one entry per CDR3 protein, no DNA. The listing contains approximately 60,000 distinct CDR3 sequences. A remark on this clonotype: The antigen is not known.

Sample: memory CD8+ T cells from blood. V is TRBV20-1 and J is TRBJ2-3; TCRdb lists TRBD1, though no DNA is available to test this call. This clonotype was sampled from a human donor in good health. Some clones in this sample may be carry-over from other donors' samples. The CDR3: CSAGGGTNTDTQYF.